This entry lists 16 T cell receptor beta chains sequenced from one sample in a study of blood T cell repertoires in COVID-19. The table came from immunoSEQ multiplex PCR; TCRdb's copy has only in-frame clones and leaves some out. The table shows about 250,000 clones, with less than 90% occurring only once. Input material: PBMCs or T cells enriched from blood (not recorded which). These receptors were collected from a woman aged 50 to 60 who had recovered from COVID-19.

This clone is a singleton in its sample. The chain links TRBV2 to TRBJ2-5; D is perhaps TRBD2 (5 bases). This CDR3 is built from 12 residues. CDR1 is SNHLY, CDR2 FYNNEI, per germline. With 4 bases removed from V and 4 bases from J, the gap between germline ends came to 7 bases. The CDR3 DNA is TGTGCCAGCAGTGTTGCGGGAGAGACCCAGTACTTC. As protein: CASSVAGETQYF.

This clone has a single count. The V and J genes are TRBV27 and TRBJ2-7; D possibly corresponds to TRBD1 (6 bases). CDR1 and CDR2 from the germline V gene are MNHEY and SMNVEV (reference sequence). This CDR3 contains 14 residues. Between the trimmed V and J ends, which lost 5 bases and 6 bases, there was a span of 17 bases. The CDR3 spells CASSPITGPGEQYF. CDR3 bases: TGTGCCAGCAGTCCGATAACAGGGCCGGGCGAGCAGTACTTC.

Here the CDR3 DNA reads TGCGCCAGTCAGGTGATGAAGACCCAGTACTTC. As protein: CASQVMKTQYF. This chain connects TRBV23-1 to TRBJ2-5; D is uncertain. TRBV23-1 counts as an open reading frame of uncertain function. V gave up 9 bases and J gave up 6 bases, with 11 bases separating them. The CDR3 extends over 11 amino acids.

This chain connects TRBV19 to TRBJ2-3; the D gene is possibly TRBD1 (5 bases). The length of the CDR3 is 17 residues. Germline V gives CDR1 LNHDA, CDR2 SQIVND (reference sequence). Between the trimmed V and J ends, which lost 1 base and 8 bases, there was a span of 22 bases. The CDR3 sequence: CASSIGLGLAPAVTQYF. For the CDR3, the DNA is TGTGCCAGTAGTATAGGCCTGGGGCTTGCACCCGCTGTTACGCAGTATTTT. Using reference TRBV19 and TRBJ2-3 for the parts outside the CDR3, the full variable domain is DGGITQSPKYLFRKEGQNVTLSCEQNLNHDAMYWYRQDPGQGLRLIYYSQIVNDFQKGDIAEGYSVSREKKESFPLTVTSAQKNPTAFYLCASSIGLGLAPAVTQYFGPGTRLTVL.

This clone appeared a few times. The gene calls are TRBV7-3 and TRBJ2-1; 15 positions agree with TRBD2. V dropped 4 bases and J dropped 7; count of bases not matched to a gene: 11. The CDR3 spans 18 residues. Germline V gene lookup returns CDR1 SGHTA and CDR2 FQGTGA. CDR3 region: CASSSNPRTSGRGNEQFF. DNA of the CDR3: TGTGCCAGCAGCTCAAACCCGAGGACTAGCGGGAGGGGTAATGAGCAGTTCTTC.

V usage is TRBV25-1 and J usage is TRBJ1-3; the D gene is possibly TRBD1 (5 bases). Trimming took off 5 bases at V and 3 bases at J, with 14 bases between the two ends. From germline, CDR1 is MGHDK and CDR2 SYGVNS. This CDR3 has 15 amino acids. CDR3 region: CASSRGGGFGNTIYF. CDR3 DNA sequence: TGTGCCAGCAGTAGGGGAGGAGGGTTTGGAAACACCATATATTTT. The full variable domain, completed using reference TRBV25-1 and TRBJ1-3, is EADIYQTPRYLVIGTGKKITLECSQTMGHDKMYWYQQDPGMELHLIHYSYGVNSTEKGDLSSESTVSRIRTEHFPLTLESARPSHTSQYLCASSRGGGFGNTIYFGEGSWLTVV.

The chain uses TRBV6-5 and TRBJ2-3; 7 nucleotides match TRBD1. Germline CDR1 MNHEY, CDR2 SVGAGI. Trimming cost V 7 bases and J 3 bases; bases outside gene matches: 4. This CDR3 spans 13 amino acids. CDR3 sequence (DNA): TGTGCCAGCACCGGCAGGGGGACAGATACGCAGTATTTT. This translates into CASTGRGTDTQYF.

The DNA for the CDR3 is TGTGCCAGCTCACCCGCGAACGAAGGCTACACCTTC. It yields the protein CASSPANEGYTF. The rearrangement uses TRBV18 and TRBJ1-2; the D is unclear. The CDR3 consists of 12 residues. The V gene lost 3 bases and the J gene lost 8 bases, with 10 bases spanning the gap. Germline V gene lookup returns CDR1 KGHSH and CDR2 LQKENI.

The chain carries TRBV19 and TRBJ2-3; D is possibly TRBD1 (6 bases). Germline-derived CDR1 and CDR2 are LNHDA and SQIVND (reference sequence). Trimming took off 7 bases at V and 3 bases at J, with 11 bases between the two ends. The CDR3 extends over 13 amino acids. CDR3 nucleotide sequence: TGTGCCAGTACAAGGGGGAATACAGATACGCAGTATTTT. The encoded protein is CASTRGNTDTQYF.

In this sample, this clone turned up a few times. The rearrangement uses TRBV9 and TRBJ2-2; D may be TRBD2 (6 bases). The CDR3 covers 15 residues. Trimming removed 4 bases at V and 1 base at J, with 11 bases between. Germline CDR1 reads SGDLS; CDR2 reads YYNGEE. CDR3 nucleotide sequence: TGTGCCAGCAGCCTGGGACTCCGGAACACCGGGGAGCTGTTTTTT. It codes for CASSLGLRNTGELFF.

This clone was seen more than once but under ten times. The chain carries TRBV19 and TRBJ1-5, with a weak D call TRBD1 (6 bases). The CDR3 has 16 amino acids. V gave up 7 bases and J gave up 4 bases, with 20 bases separating them. CDR1 is LNHDA, CDR2 SQIVND, per germline (reference sequence). In DNA, the CDR3 is TGTGCCAGTATTGCCCAGGGGCGCGGGTTTAATCAGCCCCAGCATTTT. As protein: CASIAQGRGFNQPQHF.

The V and J genes are TRBV27 and TRBJ1-1; D gene unclear. This CDR3 comprises 14 residues. V was shortened by 4 bases and J by 1 base, with 10 bases between the two germline ends. CDR1 is MNHEY, CDR2 SMNVEV, per germline (reference sequence). The CDR3 DNA reads TGTGCCAGCAGTTGGAGCCCTCGGAACACTGAAGCTTTCTTT. It specifies CASSWSPRNTEAFF.

This clone was found once. The chain uses TRBV7-8 and TRBJ2-1, with D possibly TRBD1 on 7 matching bases. CDR3 length: 12 residues. Trimming pared 5 bases from V and 8 bases from J, leaving 10 bases between. Germline CDR1 reads SGHVS; CDR2 reads FQNEAQ. Written as DNA, the CDR3 is TGTGCCAGCAGCGGAGGGGGCCATGAGCAGTTCTTC. It yields the protein CASSGGGHEQFF.

This clone was seen once. The rearrangement joins TRBV11-3 to TRBJ2-5, with no clear D. V lost 1 base, J lost 5 bases, and 8 bases lay in between. The CDR3 contains 13 residues. Germline V gives CDR1 SGHNT, CDR2 YENEEA. CDR3 sequence: CASSLVPRETQYF. The CDR3 region has the DNA TGTGCCAGCAGCTTAGTCCCTAGGGAGACCCAGTACTTC.

The V call is TRBV5-1, the J call TRBJ1-6; a possible D gene is TRBD1 (6 bases). Germline values: CDR1 SGHRS, CDR2 YFSETQ. V was trimmed by 1 base and J by 10 bases, leaving 18 bases between them. CDR3 length: 16 amino acids. The CDR3 DNA is TGCGCCAGCAGCTTGTCGGCAGGGGCTTTATGGTCACCCCTCCACTTT. This translates into CASSLSAGALWSPLHF.

As to this clone: Other DNA variants within this sample encode the same CDR3. The genes are TRBV5-4 and TRBJ1-2; D is perhaps TRBD1 (6 bases). Germline V gives CDR1 SGHNT, CDR2 YYREEE (reference sequence). V was cut by 4 bases and J by 4 bases, with 8 bases left in between. CDR3 length equals 12 residues. CDR3: CASSQDSYGYTF. In nucleotides, the CDR3 is TGTGCCAGCAGCCAGGACAGCTATGGCTACACCTTC.